The 25 T cell receptor beta chains reported below all come from one sample, sequenced in a study of blood T cell repertoires in COVID-19. Measured with immunoSEQ multiplex PCR; TCRdb has only the in-frame clones, and not every one. This table has approximately 180,000 clones, around 90% appearing once. Sample: peripheral blood. Receptor source: a woman aged 45-65 years with acute or convalescent COVID-19.

The chain is built from TRBV29-1 and TRBJ2-3, with 7 positions matching TRBD1. Germline lookup yields CDR1 SQVTM and CDR2 ANQGSEA. This CDR3 spans 13 amino acids. V shed 7 bases and J 0 bases; nucleotides not matched to a gene: 4. The CDR3 protein is CSAGTASTDTQYF. The CDR3 DNA reads as TGCAGCGCTGGGACAGCTAGCACAGATACGCAGTATTTT.

The chain couples TRBV7-2 to TRBJ1-2; D is undetermined. The CDR3 loop spans 15 amino acids. Germline V gives CDR1 SGHTA, CDR2 FQGNSA. Between the trimmed V and J ends, which lost 5 bases and 8 bases, there was a span of 21 bases. The CDR3 coding sequence is TGTGCCAGCAGCCCCTTTTTGGAGGGTCGGAGAGGCTACACCTTC. Amino acids: CASSPFLEGRRGYTF.

This chain links TRBV9 with TRBJ2-5; TRBD1 matches at 7 bases. J lost 1 base, V lost 4 bases, and 7 bases had no gene match. The CDR3 totals 15 residues. Germline V gene sequence: CDR1 SGDLS, CDR2 YYNGEE. The CDR3 here is CASSTRQGLQETQYF. In nucleotides, the CDR3 is TGTGCCAGCAGCACCCGACAGGGCCTCCAAGAGACCCAGTACTTC. The full variable domain, its missing parts supplied by reference TRBV9 and TRBJ2-5, is DSGVTQTPKHLITATGQRVTLRCSPRSGDLSVYWYQQSLDQGLQFLIQYYNGEERAKGNILERFSAQQFPDLHSELNLSSLELGDSALYFCASSTRQGLQETQYFGPGTRLLVL.

V is TRBV18 and J is TRBJ1-2; D call uncertain. V dropped 6 bases and J dropped 4 bases, with 9 bases sitting between them. Germline lookup yields CDR1 KGHSH and CDR2 LQKENI. This CDR3 region has 12 residues. In nucleotides, the CDR3 is TGTGCCAGCTCCCCCCCCGGCTATGGCTACACCTTC. Translation gives CASSPPGYGYTF.

The V gene is TRBV7-2, the J gene TRBJ1-5; TRBD1 is a possible D gene (5 bases). The CDR3 is 16 residues long. Trimming pared 2 bases from V and 3 bases from J, leaving 14 bases between. Germline CDR1 is SGHTA and CDR2 is FQGNSA. In nucleotides, the CDR3 is TGTGCCAGCAGCTTACATGGGGGAGGGCTCAATCAGCCCCAGCATTTT. Translating gives CASSLHGGGLNQPQHF. Together with reference TRBV7-2 and TRBJ1-5, the CDR3 gives the full variable domain: GAGVSQSPSNKVTEKGKDVELRCDPISGHTALYWYRQSLGQGLEFLIYFQGNSAPDKSGLPSDRFSAERTGGSVSTLTIQRTQQEDSAVYLCASSLHGGGLNQPQHFGDGTRLSIL.

This chain connects TRBV19 to TRBJ2-1; no definite D call. The germline V and J ends were trimmed by 6 bases and 9 bases, with 18 bases remaining between them. This CDR3 has 14 residues. Per the germline V gene, CDR1 is LNHDA and CDR2 is SQIVND (reference sequence). CDR3 DNA sequence: TGTGCCAGTAGCCGCGTCTTGATCGTTGGTGAGCAGTTCTTC. This sequence encodes CASSRVLIVGEQFF. Full variable domain (missing parts from reference TRBV19 and TRBJ2-1): DGGITQSPKYLFRKEGQNVTLSCEQNLNHDAMYWYRQDPGQGLRLIYYSQIVNDFQKGDIAEGYSVSREKKESFPLTVTSAQKNPTAFYLCASSRVLIVGEQFFGPGTRLTVL.

Worth noting for this clone: Other DNA variants within this sample encode the same CDR3. CDR3 loop: CASSDRVNQPQHF. Here the CDR3 DNA reads TGTGCCAGCAGCGACAGGGTTAATCAGCCCCAGCATTTT. The genes are TRBV6-2 or TRBV6-3 and TRBJ1-5; 7 bases fit TRBD1. CDR3 length: 13 residues. J was trimmed by 4 bases and V by 6 bases; bases with no gene match: 3. Germline V gene data show CDR1 as MNHEY and CDR2 as SVGEGT.

This clone has just one count. The chain carries TRBV19 and TRBJ1-5, with D possibly TRBD1 on 5 matching bases. This CDR3 comprises 16 residues. CDR1 and CDR2 (germline): LNHDA, SQIVND (reference sequence). V gave up 4 bases and J gave up 2 bases, with 15 bases separating them. CDR3 in DNA: TGTGCCAGTAGTAGGGGGGACCTAGGGCGCAATCAGCCCCAGCATTTT. Protein sequence: CASSRGDLGRNQPQHF.

The chain carries TRBV15 and TRBJ1-3, with unresolved D. The CDR3 runs to 17 residues. With 0 bases removed from V and 0 bases from J, the gap between germline ends came to 12 bases. Germline-derived CDR1 and CDR2 are LNHNV and YYDKDF (reference sequence). The CDR3 region has the DNA TGTGCCACCAGCAGAGATCTGGCCGGGGTCTCTGGAAACACCATATATTTT. As protein: CATSRDLAGVSGNTIYF.

J is TRBJ2-2 and V is TRBV4-3; D perhaps matches TRBD2 (5 bases). The CDR3 covers 14 residues. Germline V CDR1 and CDR2: LGHNA, YSLEER. V lost 0 bases, J lost 5 bases, and 7 bases lay in between. DNA of the CDR3: TGCGCCAGCAGCCAAGAAGAGGGTACCGGGGAGCTGTTTTTT. Its translation is CASSQEEGTGELFF.

V is TRBV24-1 and J is TRBJ2-3; D is unresolved. The V and J ends lost 4 bases and 1 base respectively, with 11 bases between them. Germline CDR1 and CDR2: KGHDR and SFDVKD. The CDR3 consists of 15 residues. The CDR3 spells CATSDRFGGTDTQYF. CDR3 sequence (DNA): TGTGCCACCAGTGACAGGTTCGGTGGCACAGATACGCAGTATTTT.

The chain joins TRBV10-1 to TRBJ2-7; D might be TRBD1 (6 bases). Trimming removed 8 bases from V and 1 base from J, with 9 bases in between. Germline V gene lookup returns CDR1 WNHNN and CDR2 SYGVQD (reference sequence). This CDR3 comprises 12 residues. The CDR3 protein is CASPDSSYEQYF. The CDR3 DNA sequence: TGCGCCAGCCCGGACAGTTCCTACGAGCAGTACTTC.

This clone was detected only a few times. The chain employs TRBV2 and TRBJ1-5; possibly TRBD1 for D (6 bases). There are 15 residues in the CDR3. The V end was cut by 6 bases, the J end by 0 bases, with 12 bases between. Germline values: CDR1 SNHLY, CDR2 FYNNEI. CDR3 residues: CASRGQTLSNQPQHF. CDR3 DNA: TGTGCCAGCAGGGGACAAACTCTTAGCAATCAGCCCCAGCATTTT.

The J gene is TRBJ1-3, the V gene TRBV19, with 10 bases identical to TRBD1. Germline V gene data show CDR1 as LNHDA and CDR2 as SQIVND (reference sequence). This CDR3 has 18 residues. V shed 6 bases and J 0 bases; nucleotides not matched to a gene: 11. In DNA, the CDR3 is TGTGCCAGTAGCACCCCAACCGGGACAGGGGCCTCTGGAAACACCATATATTTT. Protein: CASSTPTGTGASGNTIYF.

The rearrangement joins TRBV12-5 to TRBJ2-7, with 8 nucleotides matching TRBD1. The germline gives CDR1 LGHNT, CDR2 FRNRAP. After removal of 6 bases from V and 6 bases from J, the junction contained 4 bases not matched to a gene. The CDR3 runs 12 residues. CDR3 region: CASGPDRGEQYF. The CDR3 nucleotides are TGTGCTAGTGGCCCCGACAGGGGCGAGCAGTACTTC.

The rearrangement joins TRBV6-2 or TRBV6-3 to TRBJ2-1; 8 bases align to TRBD1. The trim removed 5 bases at V and 7 bases at J, leaving 7 bases unmatched. Germline lookup yields CDR1 MNHEY and CDR2 SVGEGT. The CDR3 extends over 14 amino acids. CDR3 nucleotide sequence: TGTGCCAGCAGTAGTGGACAGGGCGGGAATGAGCAGTTCTTC. Translating it yields CASSSGQGGNEQFF.

The rearrangement uses TRBV18 and TRBJ2-2, with D possibly TRBD1 on 6 matching bases. CDR3 length: 14 residues. Trimming removed 5 bases at V and 3 bases at J, with 10 bases between. Germline assignment: CDR1 KGHSH and CDR2 LQKENI. In DNA form, the CDR3 reads TGTGCCAGCTCAGGGGGCAAAGACACCGGGGAGCTGTTTTTT. As protein: CASSGGKDTGELFF.

The V gene is TRBV4-3, the J gene TRBJ2-7; 7 nucleotides line up with TRBD1. V shed 4 bases and J 2 bases; nucleotides not matched to a gene: 5. Germline CDR1 LGHNA, CDR2 YSLEER. There are 14 residues in the CDR3. This CDR3 reads CASSPARGPYEQYF. The CDR3 DNA reads as TGCGCCAGCAGCCCGGCTAGGGGGCCCTACGAGCAGTACTTC.

The chain recombines TRBV5-4 with TRBJ2-3; perhaps TRBD2 as D (7 bases). The V end lost 3 bases, the J end lost 3 bases, and 17 bases lay between the germline ends. The CDR3 runs 16 residues. The germline V gene has CDR1 SGHNT and CDR2 YYREEE (reference sequence). Here the CDR3 DNA reads TGTGCCAGCAGCTCCAAGAGGGGGGGCTGGACAGATACGCAGTATTTT. This sequence encodes CASSSKRGGWTDTQYF.

V is TRBV2 and J is TRBJ1-1; D gene ambiguous. Trimming removed 5 bases at V and 8 bases at J, with 12 bases between. Germline lookup yields CDR1 SNHLY and CDR2 FYNNEI. This CDR3 has 12 residues. The CDR3 DNA reads TGTGCCAGCAGTTTGAGGTGGGAGGAAGCTTTCTTT. Protein product: CASSLRWEEAFF.

The rearrangement uses TRBV3-1 (or the pseudogene TRBV3-2) and TRBJ2-7; D is unresolved. The V end lost 4 bases, the J end lost 3 bases, and 13 bases lay between the germline ends. The length of the CDR3 is 14 residues. The V gene's germline CDR1 is LGHDT and CDR2 YNNKEL (reference sequence). In DNA, the CDR3 is TGTGCCAGCAGCCCCCCGATGAGAAACTACGAGCAGTACTTC. Translating gives CASSPPMRNYEQYF.

This chain links TRBV19 with TRBJ1-5; the D is unclear. Germline V gives CDR1 LNHDA, CDR2 SQIVND (reference sequence). The V gene lost 4 bases and the J gene lost 2 bases, with 6 bases spanning the gap. The CDR3 loop spans 13 amino acids. CDR3 in DNA: TGTGCCAGTAGTACTACCGGCAATCAGCCCCAGCATTTT. Translating it yields CASSTTGNQPQHF.

The V call is TRBV6-5, the J call TRBJ1-6; a weak D match, TRBD1 (6 bases). The germline V and J ends were trimmed by 10 bases and 7 bases, with 11 bases remaining between them. This CDR3 is 12 amino acids long. Germline CDR1 MNHEY, CDR2 SVGAGI. The CDR3 sequence: CATGTKNSPLHF. As DNA, the CDR3 is TGTGCCACCGGGACAAAGAATTCACCCCTCCACTTT.

The chain carries TRBV29-1 and TRBJ1-1; 12 nucleotides align to TRBD1. CDR1 and CDR2 (germline): SQVTM, ANQGSEA. The J segment lost 2 bases and the V segment lost 7 bases, leaving 8 bases of the junction unmatched. This CDR3 region has 15 residues. This CDR3 is CSAAGQGAVNTEAFF. The CDR3 DNA is TGCAGCGCTGCGGGACAGGGGGCGGTAAACACTGAAGCTTTCTTT.

The rearrangement uses TRBV14 and TRBJ1-6; 12 bases line up with TRBD1. V was clipped by 4 bases and J by 10 bases; unmatched bases: 5. Germline CDR1 reads SGHDN; CDR2 reads FVKESK. This CDR3 has 15 residues. The CDR3 region has the DNA TGTGCCAGCAGCCGGGACAGGGGGCTAATGTCACCCCTCCACTTT. It translates to CASSRDRGLMSPLHF.